The subject of this entry is one T cell receptor beta chain. Antigen specificity is unknown. Profiling relied on immunoSEQ multiplex PCR, and the TCRdb table lists in-frame clones only, not all of them. The table shows more than 90,000 clones, with roughly 90% occurring only once. The entry originates in a study of CD4+ T cells in melanoma. Study-level points and caveats: Reportedly, melanoma neoantigen-specific CD4+ T cells showed varied differentiation states. CD8+ T cell, macrophage and B cell function reportedly correlated with neoantigen-specific CD4+ T cells.

This CDR3 is built from 11 residues. Germline CDR1 is SGHAT and CDR2 is FQNNGV. Trimming cost V 3 bases and J 7 bases, with 6 bases left between them. Sample: peripheral blood. The sequence derives from a human donor with melanoma. The V call is TRBV11-2, the J call TRBJ1-1; D unresolved. The CDR3 DNA reads as TGTGCCAGCAGCTTCGCGGTTGAAGCTTTCTTT. Its translation is CASSFAVEAFF.